The sequence of this T cell receptor (beta chain) was determined in a study of T cell responses to AZD1222 COVID-19 vaccine. Study at large: Second doses that came at about 4 or about 12 weeks were put together.

A note on this clone: Its antigen is not known.

Using immunoSEQ multiplex PCR, the repertoire was profiled, and TCRdb retains in-frame clones only, with some absent. The top ten hold 1.5% to 2% of the sample, which has around 140,000 clones, 90% to 95% seen once. Regarding the study as a whole: Regions left unmutated in variants are reportedly the target of nearly half of spike-specific TCRs. Among those given AZD1222, only six were seropositive at baseline.

This clonotype originated in an adult in good health. The source was peripheral blood, collected on day 0 of AZD1222 vaccination.

CDR3: CASSLAVAKNIQYF. The CDR3 bases are TGTGCCAGCAGCTTAGCTGTGGCCAAAAACATTCAGTACTTC. This chain joins TRBV7-2 and TRBJ2-4; D ambiguous. V lost 0 bases, J lost 1 base, and 4 bases lay in between. The CDR3 extends over 14 amino acids. The germline gives CDR1 SGHTA, CDR2 FQGNSA.